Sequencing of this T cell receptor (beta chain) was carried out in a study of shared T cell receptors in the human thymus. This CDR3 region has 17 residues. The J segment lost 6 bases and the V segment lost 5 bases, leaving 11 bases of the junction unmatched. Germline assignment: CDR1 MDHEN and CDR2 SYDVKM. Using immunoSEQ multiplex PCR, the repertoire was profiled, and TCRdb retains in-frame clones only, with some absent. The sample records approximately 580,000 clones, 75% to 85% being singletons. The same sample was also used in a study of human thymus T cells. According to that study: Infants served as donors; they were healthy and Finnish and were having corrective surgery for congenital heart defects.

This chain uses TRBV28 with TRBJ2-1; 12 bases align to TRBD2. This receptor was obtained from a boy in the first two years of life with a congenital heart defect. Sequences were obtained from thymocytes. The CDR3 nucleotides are TGTGCCAGCAGTCACCCCTGGGGACTAGCGGGCCTCAATGAGCAGTTCTTC. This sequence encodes CASSHPWGLAGLNEQFF.